Included here is one T cell receptor (beta chain) sequence, with context. Clones were read by immunoSEQ multiplex PCR, and TCRdb kept only the in-frame ones, dropping some. The sample lists about 6,200 clones; about 80% were seen once. Germline V lookup: CDR1 SQVTM, CDR2 ANQGSEA. V was shortened by 6 bases and J by 5 bases, with 13 bases between the two germline ends. The CDR3 is 12 amino acids. These data come from a study of T cell clones after liver transplantation. Background on the study: Samples came from ITN030ST, which attempted immunosuppression withdrawal within 2 years of liver transplantation. Without induction therapy, subjects received standard immunosuppression until 12-24 months post-transplant.

This chain connects TRBV29-1 to TRBJ1-1; tentative D call: TRBD1 (5 bases). The clonotype originates from a human patient who received a liver transplant. Some T cells here may be from the graft donor. The source was CD8+ T cells from blood, collected 46 months after liver transplant. The CDR3 nucleotides read TGCAGCGTGTCCAGGGCTCATACTGAAGCTTTCTTT. Translation gives CSVSRAHTEAFF.